This TCR beta chain was identified in a study of beta chain features in type 1 diabetes. Points from the study as a whole: Naive, central memory and Treg TCRB repertoires appeared more alike in patients than in healthy donors.

Sorting based on CD45RO/CCR7/CD25/CD127/CD95/CD27 separated CD4+ naive, central memory, regulatory and stem cell-like memory cells. Expressed TCRB transcripts were sequenced because the isolated RNA had all been reverse transcribed beforehand. The read count averaged roughly 4 million across naive, central memory and regulatory T cell samples. Profiling relied on immunoSEQ multiplex PCR, and the TCRdb table lists in-frame clones only, not all of them. The table lists around 320,000 clones, less than 15% of them singletons. A remark on this clone: Its specificity is unknown.

The V gene lost 3 bases and the J gene lost 4 bases, with 24 bases spanning the gap. Germline CDR1 is LNHNV and CDR2 is YYDKDF (reference sequence). This CDR3 spans 18 amino acids. This TCR came from a man younger than 40 in good health. This chain connects TRBV15 to TRBJ1-2; possibly TRBD1 for D (6 bases). The sequenced sample consisted of central memory CD4+ T cells from blood. The CDR3 DNA is TGTGCCACCAGCAGGGGAAGAGACCCAACCGGCAGGGGCTATGGCTACACCTTC. Encoded protein: CATSRGRDPTGRGYGYTF. Complete variable domain (other parts from reference TRBV15 and TRBJ1-2): DAMVIQNPRYQVTQFGKPVTLSCSQTLNHNVMYWYQQKSSQAPKLLFHYYDKDFNNEADTPDNFQSRRPNTSFCFLDIRSPGLGDTAMYLCATSRGRDPTGRGYGYTFGSGTRLTVV.